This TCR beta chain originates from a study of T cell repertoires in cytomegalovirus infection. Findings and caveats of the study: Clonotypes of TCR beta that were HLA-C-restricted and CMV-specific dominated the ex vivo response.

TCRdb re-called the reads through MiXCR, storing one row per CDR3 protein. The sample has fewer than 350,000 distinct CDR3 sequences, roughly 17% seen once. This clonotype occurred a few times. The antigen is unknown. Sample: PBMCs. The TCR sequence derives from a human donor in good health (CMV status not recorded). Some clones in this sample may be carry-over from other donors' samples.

The CDR3 coding sequence is TGCAGTGCTAGTGATCAAAACACCATATATTTT. As protein: CSASDQNTIYF. The genes are TRBV20-1 and TRBJ1-3, with D unresolved. Trimming cost V 3 bases and J 6 bases, with 6 bases left between them. Germline CDR1 and CDR2: DFQATT and SNEGSKA (reference sequence). The CDR3 consists of 11 residues.